This TCR beta chain was recovered during a study of CD8 T cells in ankylosing spondylitis. Libraries of TCR beta came from quantitative 5'-RACE with molecular barcodes. TCRdb recomputed calls from the 5' RACE reads with MiXCR, one row per CDR3 protein. The table has 300,000 to 350,000 distinct CDR3 sequences, approximately 10% seen once. The CDR3 has 13 amino acids. V dropped 0 bases and J dropped 3; count of bases not matched to a gene: 2. Germline-derived CDR1 and CDR2 are SQVTM and ANQGSEA. The genes are TRBV29-1 and TRBJ2-7; 7 bases are shared with TRBD1. The TCR sequence derives from a female donor with ankylosing spondylitis or in good health (not recorded which). The sequenced material came from blood, either unsorted or a sorted T cell fraction (not recorded which). In DNA form, the CDR3 reads TGCAGCGTTGAAGAGGCAGGGGGCTACGAGCAGTACTTC. It yields the protein CSVEEAGGYEQYF.